This T cell receptor beta chain derives from a study of T-cell memory formation after mild COVID-19. Overall study results and limits: Among CD4+ contracting clones, most were CM and EM, and CD8+ ones EMRA.

The length of the CDR3 is 14 residues. V lost 0 bases and J lost 3; bases outside the gene matches: 1. Germline CDR1 reads SGHRS; CDR2 reads YFSETQ. About this clonotype itself: Its antigen remains unknown.

Sample barcodes and UMIs were carried by the TCR alpha and TCR beta cDNA libraries that 5'RACE generated with constant-segment primers. TCRdb itself ran the 5' RACE reads through MiXCR, one entry per CDR3 protein. This table holds about 270,000 distinct CDR3 sequences, 15% to 20% found once. This receptor was taken from a man aged 18 to 30 who had mild COVID-19 (a few samples of this study predate the infection). Cell type and time point are not known. The chain combines TRBV5-1 with TRBJ2-5; 8 bases align to TRBD1. Sequenced input: PBMCs or a T cell subset sorted from them (not recorded which). CDR3 region: CASSLAGGKETQYF. CDR3 coding DNA: TGCGCCAGCAGCTTGGCAGGGGGCAAAGAGACCCAGTACTTC.